Listed here are 23 T cell receptor beta chains from one sample, sequenced in a study of T cell repertoires in cytomegalovirus infection. Their target antigens are unknown. TCRdb reprocessed the reads via MiXCR and lists one record per CDR3 protein. Found here are roughly 570,000 distinct CDR3 sequences, about 39% of them singletons; the top ten hold 40% to 60%. The input for sequencing was cultured PBMCs, taken from culture after CMV antigen stimulation. Receptor source: a human donor in good health (CMV status not recorded). Some clones in this sample may be carry-over from other donors' samples.

The CDR3 here is CASSLGVEGQPQHF. As DNA, the CDR3 is TGTGCCAGCAGTTTAGGGGTGGAGGGTCAGCCCCAGCATTTT. This chain links TRBV12-3 or TRBV12-4 with TRBJ1-5, with D uncertain. V lost 1 base to trimming and J lost 6 bases, with 10 bases between them. The CDR3 is 14 residues long.

This chain joins TRBV28 and TRBJ2-1, with D perhaps matching TRBD1 or TRBD2 (5 bases each). The germline CDR1 and CDR2 sequences are MDHEN and SYDVKM. The length of the CDR3 is 14 residues. Trimming stripped 5 bases from V and 4 bases from J, with 12 bases between. CDR3: CASSAPGAYNEQFF. The DNA of the CDR3 is TGTGCCAGCAGTGCTCCCGGGGCATACAATGAGCAGTTCTTC.

This clonotype was recorded a few times. The chain carries TRBV6-1 and TRBJ1-6, with TRBD1 matching over 8 bases. The CDR3 is made up of 15 amino acids. With 1 base clipped from V and 7 bases from J, the junction kept 3 bases outside the gene matches. The germline V gene has CDR1 MNHNS and CDR2 SASEGT. Here the CDR3 reads CASSEVRTGNSPLHF. CDR3 bases: TGTGCCAGCAGTGAAGTAAGGACAGGGAATTCACCCCTCCACTTT.

In its sample, this clonotype was seen a few times. At one of its ends the junction is not consistent with the germline gene, which may arise from a read error. V is TRBV7-2 and J is TRBJ1-1; maybe TRBD1 (5 bases). The CDR3 loop spans 14 amino acids. Germline V CDR1 and CDR2: SGHTA, FQGNSA. CDR3 sequence reads: CASSLQRQNAEAFF. The CDR3 DNA reads TGTGCCAGCAGCTTACAAAGACAGAACGCTGAAGCTTTCTTT.

The chain links TRBV12-3 or TRBV12-4 to TRBJ1-2; D not certain. CDR3 length equals 12 residues. V was trimmed by 6 bases and J by 4 bases, leaving 9 bases between them. The DNA for the CDR3 is TGTGCCAGCAGCCGGGAATCCTATGGCTACACCTTC. The encoded protein is CASSRESYGYTF.

The rearrangement uses TRBV12-3 or TRBV12-4 and TRBJ2-4, with 7 bases matching TRBD2. This CDR3 contains 15 residues. The ends lost 1 base at V and 5 bases at J; junction bases unmatched: 5. The CDR3 loop reads CASSLDGLAENIQYF. Written as DNA, the CDR3 is TGTGCCAGCAGTTTAGATGGGCTAGCGGAAAACATTCAGTACTTC.

This clonotype was counted at least ten times. The chain is built from TRBV7-2 and TRBJ2-1, with unresolved D. This CDR3 is built from 13 residues. V shed 5 bases and J shed 5 bases, with 10 bases lying between them. Germline CDR1 is SGHTA and CDR2 is FQGNSA. The CDR3 coding sequence is TGTGCCAGCAGCCAATTGAGAAACAATGAGCAGTTCTTC. It codes for CASSQLRNNEQFF.

This clonotype was recorded once. The rearrangement uses TRBV20-1 and TRBJ2-7, with 8 bases matching TRBD2. Germline V gene lookup returns CDR1 DFQATT and CDR2 SNEGSKA (reference sequence). The CDR3 consists of 14 residues. V gave up 5 bases and J gave up 7 bases; unmatched junction bases: 13. The CDR3 is CSAGDPQAGVEQYF. In nucleotides, the CDR3 is TGCAGTGCTGGGGACCCGCAAGCGGGGGTAGAGCAGTACTTC.

This clonotype was counted a few times. The chain carries TRBV15 and TRBJ2-3; 7 bases line up with TRBD2. The germline V gene has CDR1 LNHNV and CDR2 YYDKDF (reference sequence). V lost 1 base and J lost 3; bases outside the gene matches: 7. The CDR3 contains 16 residues. The CDR3 loop reads CATSRGTEGGTDTQYF. The CDR3 DNA reads TGTGCCACCAGCAGAGGGACGGAGGGAGGGACAGATACGCAGTATTTT.

The DNA for the CDR3 is TGTGCCAGCAGTTTTGTTCCCTTCGTGAATTCACCCCTCCACTTT. Translated, it gives CASSFVPFVNSPLHF. The chain is built from TRBV12-3 or TRBV12-4 and TRBJ1-6; D is undetermined. V was trimmed by 3 bases and J by 7 bases, leaving 13 bases between them. CDR3 length: 15 amino acids.

In its sample, this clonotype was seen many times. The genes are TRBV7-2 and TRBJ2-7; perhaps TRBD2 as D (5 bases). The V and J ends lost 1 base and 6 bases respectively, with 10 bases between them. Germline CDR1 reads SGHTA; CDR2 reads FQGNSA. CDR3 length: 13 amino acids. CDR3: CASSLEEGGEQYF. The CDR3 DNA reads as TGTGCCAGCAGCTTAGAAGAGGGTGGCGAGCAGTACTTC.

The V and J genes are TRBV15 and TRBJ1-6; D unclear. CDR3 length equals 16 residues. The germline V gene has CDR1 LNHNV and CDR2 YYDKDF (reference sequence). V shed 0 bases and J shed 0 bases, with 6 bases lying between them. CDR3: CATSRDPRSYNSPLHF. The CDR3 DNA sequence: TGTGCCACCAGCAGAGATCCACGCTCCTATAATTCACCCCTCCACTTT.

The rearrangement uses TRBV29-1 and TRBJ2-1, with D possibly TRBD2 on 5 matching bases. Trimming removed 3 bases from V and 8 bases from J, with 23 bases in between. The CDR3 consists of 16 residues. Germline CDR1 SQVTM, CDR2 ANQGSEA. The CDR3 region is CSVEVVLLATADEQFF. The CDR3 region has the DNA TGCAGCGTTGAGGTAGTGTTGCTAGCTACGGCGGATGAGCAGTTCTTC.

V is TRBV27 and J is TRBJ2-5; possibly TRBD2 for D (6 bases). V lost 5 bases, J lost 7 bases, and 17 bases lay in between. Germline CDR1 MNHEY, CDR2 SMNVEV (reference sequence). This CDR3 contains 14 residues. CDR3 in amino acids: CASSAGTETGTQYF. The DNA for the CDR3 is TGTGCCAGCAGTGCCGGGACTGAGACGGGGACCCAGTACTTC.

This rearrangement joins TRBV7-4 to TRBJ1-1; no definite D call. The V end lost 7 bases, the J end lost 1 base, and 7 bases lay between the germline ends. CDR3 length equals 12 residues. Germline-derived CDR1 and CDR2 are SGHVT and SQSDAQ. The CDR3 sequence: CASNRENTEAFF. DNA of the CDR3: TGTGCCAGCAATCGAGAGAACACTGAAGCTTTCTTT. Full variable domain (rest looked up from reference TRBV7-4 and TRBJ1-1): GAGVSQSPRYKVAKRGRDVALRCDSISGHVTLYWYRQTLGQGSEVLTYSQSDAQRDKSGRPSGRFSAERPERSVSTLKIQRTEQGDSAVYLCASNRENTEAFFGQGTRLTVV.

This clonotype was picked up many times. The chain is built from TRBV7-2 and TRBJ1-3, with D perhaps matching TRBD1 (6 bases). This CDR3 region has 14 residues. Germline V gives CDR1 SGHTA, CDR2 FQGNSA. With 7 bases removed from V and 7 bases from J, the gap between germline ends came to 17 bases. This CDR3 reads CASIDQRGGNTIYF. CDR3 bases: TGTGCCAGCATCGACCAAAGGGGGGGGAACACCATATATTTT. Drawing the rest from reference TRBV7-2 and TRBJ1-3, the complete variable domain is GAGVSQSPSNKVTEKGKDVELRCDPISGHTALYWYRQSLGQGLEFLIYFQGNSAPDKSGLPSDRFSAERTGGSVSTLTIQRTQQEDSAVYLCASIDQRGGNTIYFGEGSWLTVV.

V is TRBV7-2 and J is TRBJ2-7; D perhaps matches TRBD1 (5 bases). The germline V and J ends were trimmed by 1 base and 2 bases, with 18 bases remaining between them. From germline, CDR1 is SGHTA and CDR2 FQGNSA. The CDR3 is made up of 17 amino acids. CDR3 DNA: TGTGCCAGCAGCTTAGTCCCCCCCACCAGGGCCCCCTACGAGCAGTACTTC. It translates to CASSLVPPTRAPYEQYF.

In this sample, this clonotype turned up many times. The chain joins TRBV7-2 to TRBJ2-7; possible D gene TRBD1, 6 bases. The CDR3 totals 13 residues. V lost 3 bases and J 4 bases, leaving 10 bases between the germline ends. CDR1 is SGHTA and CDR2 is FQGNSA in the germline V gene. The CDR3 is CASSFPGVYEQYF. CDR3 in DNA: TGTGCCAGCAGCTTCCCAGGGGTTTACGAGCAGTACTTC.

The V and J genes are TRBV19 and TRBJ1-1; D gene unclear. Germline-derived CDR1 and CDR2 are LNHDA and SQIVND (reference sequence). This CDR3 comprises 15 residues. Deletions cut 4 bases from V and 0 bases from J, with 12 bases between. CDR3 in DNA: TGTGCCAGTAGTACGGGGTATGTTATGAACACTGAAGCTTTCTTT. As protein: CASSTGYVMNTEAFF.

J is TRBJ2-5 and V is TRBV6-8; 7 bases line up with TRBD2. The J segment lost 1 base and the V segment lost 2 bases, leaving 13 bases of the junction unmatched. Germline values: CDR1 MNHGY, CDR2 SAAAGT. The length of the CDR3 is 18 residues. CDR3 sequence reads: CASSYRSGEEWAQETQYF. CDR3 DNA sequence: TGTGCCAGCAGTTACCGGAGCGGGGAAGAGTGGGCCCAAGAGACCCAGTACTTC.

The chain uses TRBV5-1 and TRBJ2-1; 9 bases map to TRBD1. The CDR3 runs to 14 residues. Germline values: CDR1 SGHRS, CDR2 YFSETQ. V lost 2 bases to trimming and J lost 7 bases; unmatched junction nucleotides: 4. The CDR3 spells CASSFTGGRNEQFF. The CDR3, as DNA: TGCGCCAGCAGCTTTACAGGGGGCCGGAATGAGCAGTTCTTC.

The genes are TRBV2 and TRBJ2-7; 10 bases map to TRBD1. The CDR3 totals 18 residues. Germline CDR1 and CDR2: SNHLY and FYNNEI. V trimming: 4 bases; J trimming: 7 bases; junction bases outside the gene matches: 19. The CDR3 protein is CASSGLLGRDRGSEEQYF. Written as DNA, the CDR3 is TGTGCCAGCAGTGGTCTCTTAGGCCGGGACAGGGGTTCTGAGGAGCAGTACTTC.

The rearrangement joins TRBV7-9 to TRBJ2-5; D gene ambiguous. V shed 5 bases and J shed 0 bases, with 4 bases lying between them. The CDR3 sequence is 12 residues long. CDR1 is SEHNR and CDR2 is FQNEAQ in the germline V gene (reference sequence). The CDR3 bases are TGTGCCAGCAGCGGGTACCAAGAGACCCAGTACTTC. It is translated as CASSGYQETQYF.